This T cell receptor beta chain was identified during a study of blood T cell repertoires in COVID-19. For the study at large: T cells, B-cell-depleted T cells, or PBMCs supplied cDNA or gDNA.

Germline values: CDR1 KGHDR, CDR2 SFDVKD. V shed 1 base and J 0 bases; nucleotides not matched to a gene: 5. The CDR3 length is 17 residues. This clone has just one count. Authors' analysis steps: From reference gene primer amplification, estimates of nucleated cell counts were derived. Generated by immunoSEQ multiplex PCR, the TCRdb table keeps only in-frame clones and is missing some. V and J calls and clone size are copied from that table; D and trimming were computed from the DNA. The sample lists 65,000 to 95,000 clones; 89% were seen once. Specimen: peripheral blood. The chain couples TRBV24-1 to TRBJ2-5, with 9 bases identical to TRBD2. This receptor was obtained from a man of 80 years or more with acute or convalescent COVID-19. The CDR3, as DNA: TGTGCCACCAGTGATTTTCGGCTAGCGGGGTACCAAGAGACCCAGTACTTC. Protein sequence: CATSDFRLAGYQETQYF.